The entry below gives a single T cell receptor beta chain sequence along with its context. Its antigen is not identified. This CDR3 has 16 residues. Germline V gene lookup returns CDR1 GTSNPN and CDR2 SVGIG (reference sequence). The V and J ends lost 2 bases and 2 bases respectively, with 19 bases between them. The sample is drawn from a study of cytomegalovirus exposure and HLA in healthy donors. Whole-study context: Earlier findings included about 120 million unique TCR beta sequences obtained from about 179 million T cells. Findings of the study overall: Presence/absence analyses supposed approximately even sequencing depth among donors.

Researchers ran the PCR with 60 Vbeta and 13 Jbeta primers. Here immunoSEQ multiplex PCR was the method, and the copy in TCRdb shows in-frame clones only, minus some. The data show about 100,000 clones, roughly three quarters seen once. V gene TRBV30 combines with J gene TRBJ2-7, with TRBD1 as a possible D gene (6 bases). This receptor was obtained from a woman aged 60-75 years in good health and CMV-seropositive. Sequencing was performed on PBMCs. CDR3 nucleotides: TGTGCCTGGAGTCCTACACCGGACAGAGTAGCCTACGAGCAGTACTTC. Residues: CAWSPTPDRVAYEQYF.